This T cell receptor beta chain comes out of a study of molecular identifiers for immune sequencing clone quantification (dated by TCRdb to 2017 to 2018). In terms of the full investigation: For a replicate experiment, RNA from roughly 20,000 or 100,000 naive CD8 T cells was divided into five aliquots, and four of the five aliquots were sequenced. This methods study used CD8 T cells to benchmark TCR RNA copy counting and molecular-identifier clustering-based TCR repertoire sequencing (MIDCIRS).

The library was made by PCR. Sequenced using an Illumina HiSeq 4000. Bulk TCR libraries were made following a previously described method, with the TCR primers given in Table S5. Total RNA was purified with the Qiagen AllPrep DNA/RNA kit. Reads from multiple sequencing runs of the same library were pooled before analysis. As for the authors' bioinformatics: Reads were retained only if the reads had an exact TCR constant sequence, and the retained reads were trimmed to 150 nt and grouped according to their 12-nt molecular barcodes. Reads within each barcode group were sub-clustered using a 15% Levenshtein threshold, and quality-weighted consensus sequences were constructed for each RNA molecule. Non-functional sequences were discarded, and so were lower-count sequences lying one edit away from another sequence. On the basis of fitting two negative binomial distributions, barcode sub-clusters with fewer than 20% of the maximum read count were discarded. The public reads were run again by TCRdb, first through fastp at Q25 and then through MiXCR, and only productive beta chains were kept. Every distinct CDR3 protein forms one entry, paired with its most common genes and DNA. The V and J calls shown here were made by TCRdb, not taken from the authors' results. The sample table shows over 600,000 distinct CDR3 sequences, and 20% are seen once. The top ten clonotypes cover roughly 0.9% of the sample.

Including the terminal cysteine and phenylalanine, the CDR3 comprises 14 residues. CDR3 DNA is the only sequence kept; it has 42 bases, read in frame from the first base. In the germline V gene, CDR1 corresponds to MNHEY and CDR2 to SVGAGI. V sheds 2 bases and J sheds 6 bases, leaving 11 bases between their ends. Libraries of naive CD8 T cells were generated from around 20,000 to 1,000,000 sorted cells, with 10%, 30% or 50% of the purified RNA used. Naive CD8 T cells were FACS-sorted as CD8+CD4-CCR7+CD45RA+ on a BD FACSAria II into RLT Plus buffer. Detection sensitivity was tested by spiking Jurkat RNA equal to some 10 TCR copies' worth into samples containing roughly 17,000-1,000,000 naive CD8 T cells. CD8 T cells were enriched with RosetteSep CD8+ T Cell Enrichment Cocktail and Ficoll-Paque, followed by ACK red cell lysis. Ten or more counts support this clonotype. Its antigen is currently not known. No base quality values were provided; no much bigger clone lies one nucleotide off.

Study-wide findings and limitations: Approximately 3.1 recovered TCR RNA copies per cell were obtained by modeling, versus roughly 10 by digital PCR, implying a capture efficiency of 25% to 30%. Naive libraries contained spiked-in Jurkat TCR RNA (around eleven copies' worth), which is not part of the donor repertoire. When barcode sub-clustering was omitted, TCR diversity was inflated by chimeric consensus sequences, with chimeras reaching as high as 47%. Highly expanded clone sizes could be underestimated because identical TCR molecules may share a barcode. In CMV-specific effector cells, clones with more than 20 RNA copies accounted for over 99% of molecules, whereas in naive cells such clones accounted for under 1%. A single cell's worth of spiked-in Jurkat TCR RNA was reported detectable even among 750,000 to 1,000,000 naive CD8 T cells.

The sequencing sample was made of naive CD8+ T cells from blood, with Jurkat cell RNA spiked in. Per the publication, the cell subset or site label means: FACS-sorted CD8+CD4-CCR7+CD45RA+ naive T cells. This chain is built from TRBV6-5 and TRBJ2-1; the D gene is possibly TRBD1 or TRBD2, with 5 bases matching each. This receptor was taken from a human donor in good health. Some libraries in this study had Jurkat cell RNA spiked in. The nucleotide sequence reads TGTGCCAGCAGTTACCGGGGCGGACGCAATGAGCAGTTCTTC. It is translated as CASSYRGGRNEQFF.